This TCR beta chain came from a study of T cell responses to AZD1222 COVID-19 vaccine. Second-dose schedules of about 4 or about 12 weeks were combined. Regarding the study as a whole: Mostly white British, mostly female donors; authors suggested clonal diversity may be underestimated.

Germline assignment: CDR1 SNHLY and CDR2 FYNNEI. V was pared by 3 bases and J by 4 bases, with 7 bases between. The CDR3 is made up of 12 amino acids. Data came from immunoSEQ multiplex PCR; TCRdb stores just in-frame clones and leaves some out. The sample has about 86,000 clones; about 92% are singletons. This clone was recorded once. Its cognate antigen is unknown. Sample: peripheral blood, taken 28 days after the second AZD1222 dose. The rearrangement links TRBV2 to TRBJ2-7; possibly TRBD2 for D (5 bases). The sequence was collected from an adult who received the AZD1222 COVID-19 vaccine. CDR3 protein: CASSDRLYEQYF. For the CDR3, the DNA is TGTGCCAGCAGTGACAGACTATACGAGCAGTACTTC.